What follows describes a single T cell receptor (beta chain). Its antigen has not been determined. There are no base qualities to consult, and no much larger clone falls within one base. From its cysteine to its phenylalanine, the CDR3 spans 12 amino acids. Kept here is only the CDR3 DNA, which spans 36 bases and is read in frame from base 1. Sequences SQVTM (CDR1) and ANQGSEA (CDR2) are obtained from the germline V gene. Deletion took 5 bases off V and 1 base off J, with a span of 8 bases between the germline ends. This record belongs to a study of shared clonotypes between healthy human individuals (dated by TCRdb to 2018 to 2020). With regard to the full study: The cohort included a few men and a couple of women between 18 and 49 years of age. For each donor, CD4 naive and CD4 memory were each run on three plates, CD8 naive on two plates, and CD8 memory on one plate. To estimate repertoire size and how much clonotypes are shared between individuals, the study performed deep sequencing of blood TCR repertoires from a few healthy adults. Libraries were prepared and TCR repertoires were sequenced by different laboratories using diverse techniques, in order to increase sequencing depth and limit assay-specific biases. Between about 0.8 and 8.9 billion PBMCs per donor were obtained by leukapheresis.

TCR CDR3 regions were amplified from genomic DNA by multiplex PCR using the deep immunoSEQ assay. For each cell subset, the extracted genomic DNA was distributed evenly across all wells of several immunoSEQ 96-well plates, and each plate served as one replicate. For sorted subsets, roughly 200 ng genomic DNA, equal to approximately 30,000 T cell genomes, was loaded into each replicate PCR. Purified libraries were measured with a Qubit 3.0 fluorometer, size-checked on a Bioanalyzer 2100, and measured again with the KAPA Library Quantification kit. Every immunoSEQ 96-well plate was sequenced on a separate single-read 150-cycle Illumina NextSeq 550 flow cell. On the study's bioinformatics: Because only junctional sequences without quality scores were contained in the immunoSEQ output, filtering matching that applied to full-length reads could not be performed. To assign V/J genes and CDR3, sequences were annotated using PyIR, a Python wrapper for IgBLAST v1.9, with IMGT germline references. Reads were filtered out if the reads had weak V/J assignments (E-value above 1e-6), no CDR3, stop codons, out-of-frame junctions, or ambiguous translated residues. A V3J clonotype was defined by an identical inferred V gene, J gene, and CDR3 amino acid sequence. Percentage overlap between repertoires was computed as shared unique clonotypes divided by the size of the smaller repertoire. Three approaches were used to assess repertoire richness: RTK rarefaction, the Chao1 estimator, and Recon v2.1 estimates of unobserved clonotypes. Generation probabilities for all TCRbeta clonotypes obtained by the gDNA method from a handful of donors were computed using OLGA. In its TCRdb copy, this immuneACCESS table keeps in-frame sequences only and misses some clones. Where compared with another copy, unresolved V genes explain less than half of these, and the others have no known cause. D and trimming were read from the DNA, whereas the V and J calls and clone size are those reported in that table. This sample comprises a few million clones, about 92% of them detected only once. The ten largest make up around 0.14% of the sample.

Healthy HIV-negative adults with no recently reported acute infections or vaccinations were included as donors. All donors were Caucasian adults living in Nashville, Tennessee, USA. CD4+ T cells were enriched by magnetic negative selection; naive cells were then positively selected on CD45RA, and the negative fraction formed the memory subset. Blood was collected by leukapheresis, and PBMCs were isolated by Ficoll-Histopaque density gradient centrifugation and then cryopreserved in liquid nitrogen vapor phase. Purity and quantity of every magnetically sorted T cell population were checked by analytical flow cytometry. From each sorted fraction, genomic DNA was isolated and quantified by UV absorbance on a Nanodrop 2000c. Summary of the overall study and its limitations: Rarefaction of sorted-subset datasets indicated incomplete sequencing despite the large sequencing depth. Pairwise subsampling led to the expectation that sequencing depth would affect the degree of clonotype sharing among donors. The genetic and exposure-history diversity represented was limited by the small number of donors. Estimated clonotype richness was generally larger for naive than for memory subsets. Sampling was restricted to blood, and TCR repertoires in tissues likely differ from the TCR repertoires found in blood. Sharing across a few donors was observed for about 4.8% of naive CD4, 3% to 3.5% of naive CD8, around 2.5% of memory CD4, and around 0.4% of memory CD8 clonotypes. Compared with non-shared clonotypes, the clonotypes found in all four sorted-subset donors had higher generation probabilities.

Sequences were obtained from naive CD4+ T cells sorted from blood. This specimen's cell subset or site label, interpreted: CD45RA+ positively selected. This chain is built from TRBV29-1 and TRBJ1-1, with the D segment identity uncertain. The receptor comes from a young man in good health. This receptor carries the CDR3 CSVTSGNTEAFF. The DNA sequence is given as TGCAGCGTTACTAGTGGGAACACTGAAGCTTTCTTT. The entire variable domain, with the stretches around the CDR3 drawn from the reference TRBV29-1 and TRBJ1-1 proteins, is SAVISQKPSRDICQRGTSLTIQCQVDSQVTMMFWYRQQPGQSLTLIATANQGSEATYESGFVIDKFPISRPNLTFSTLTVSNMSPEDSSIYLCSVTSGNTEAFFGQGTRLTVV.